The present entry profiles one T cell receptor beta chain with its context. The antigen remains undetermined. The data belong to a study of T cells after yellow fever vaccination. Study-level information: In the case of low-cell-number fractions, SMART-Seq v4 Ultra Low Input was used for preparation. Study outcomes and limitations: Boosting was followed by the reappearance of most primary-vaccination clones (around 95% CD4, around 91% CD8). Some clonotypes were seen in both the CD4 and the CD8 compartments. These made up a small share and likely arose from convergent recombination.

TCRdb reprocessed the 5' RACE reads via MiXCR and lists one record per CDR3 protein. The table lists around 330,000 distinct CDR3 sequences, around 4% of them singletons, with 20% to 25% in the top ten. The germline V and J ends were trimmed by 5 bases and 4 bases, with 11 bases remaining between them. This CDR3 comprises 14 residues. CDR1 is SGHTA and CDR2 is FQGNSA in the germline V gene. The rearrangement links TRBV7-2 to TRBJ2-2, with a weak D call TRBD2 (6 bases). Here the sequenced sample was PBMCs, taken on the day of the yellow fever booster vaccination. The TCR sequence derives from a man aged 18 to 29 who received the YFV17D yellow fever vaccine. CDR3 in DNA: TGTGCCAGCAGCGCTGACGGGGGCACCGGGGAGCTGTTTTTT. Encoded protein: CASSADGGTGELFF.